This TCR beta chain was recorded in a study of shared clonotypes between healthy human individuals. Across the whole study: Samples came from a couple of female and a few male donors aged 18 to 49. Study findings and constraints: It was expected that sequencing depth would affect clonotype sharing among donors.

The unsorted PBMC sample used ten immunoSEQ deep assay plates. Libraries were prepared by immunoSEQ multiplex PCR; TCRdb keeps only in-frame clonotypes and omits some of them. The profile shows under 600,000 clones, around 78% of them singletons. Trimming at V came to 4 bases and at J to 0 bases, leaving 3 bases not matched to a gene. The germline CDR1 and CDR2 sequences are LNHDA and SQIVND (reference sequence). The CDR3 contains 14 residues. Healthy HIV-negative adults without recent acute infections or vaccinations served as donors. Notes on this clone: Its antigen is unidentified.

The origin of this receptor is a woman in her 40s in good health. Some clones in this sample may be carry-over from other donors' samples. Material: PBMCs. This chain connects TRBV19 to TRBJ2-7; 7 bases match TRBD2. CDR3 in DNA: TGTGCCAGTAGTACGGGCGGGAGCTCCTACGAGCAGTACTTC. As protein: CASSTGGSSYEQYF.